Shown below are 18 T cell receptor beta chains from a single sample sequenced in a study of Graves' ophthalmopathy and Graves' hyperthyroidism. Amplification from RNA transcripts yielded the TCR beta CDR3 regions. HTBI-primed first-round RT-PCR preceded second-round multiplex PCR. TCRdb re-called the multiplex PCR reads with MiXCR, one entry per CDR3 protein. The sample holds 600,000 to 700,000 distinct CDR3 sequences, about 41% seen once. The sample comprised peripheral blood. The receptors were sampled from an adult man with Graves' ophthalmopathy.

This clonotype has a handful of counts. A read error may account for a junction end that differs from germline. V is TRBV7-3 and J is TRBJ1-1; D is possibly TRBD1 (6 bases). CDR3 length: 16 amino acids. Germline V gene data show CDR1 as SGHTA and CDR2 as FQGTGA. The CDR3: CASSQVGRGSNTEAFF. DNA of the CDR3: TGCGCCAGCAGCCAAGTTGGGAGGGGGTCGAACACTGAAGCTTTCTTT.

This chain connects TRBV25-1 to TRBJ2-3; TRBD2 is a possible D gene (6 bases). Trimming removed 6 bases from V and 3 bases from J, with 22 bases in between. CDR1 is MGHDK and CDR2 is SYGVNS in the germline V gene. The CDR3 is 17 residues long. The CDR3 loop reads CASSLLGSGDGTDTQYF. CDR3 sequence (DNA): TGTGCCAGCAGCTTATTGGGTTCGGGGGACGGAACAGATACGCAGTATTTT.

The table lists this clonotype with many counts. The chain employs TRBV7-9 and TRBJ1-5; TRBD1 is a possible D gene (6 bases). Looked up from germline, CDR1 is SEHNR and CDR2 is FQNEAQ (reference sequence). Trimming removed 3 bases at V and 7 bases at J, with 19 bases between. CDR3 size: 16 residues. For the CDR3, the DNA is TGTGCCAGCAGCTTTTGGGGGCGCGGGCCGGTCCAGCCCCAGCATTTT. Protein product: CASSFWGRGPVQPQHF. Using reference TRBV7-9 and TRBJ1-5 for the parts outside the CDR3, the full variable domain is DTGVSQNPRHKITKRGQNVTFRCDPISEHNRLYWYRQTLGQGPEFLTYFQNEAQLEKSRLLSDRFSAERPKGSFSTLEIQRTEQGDSAMYLCASSFWGRGPVQPQHFGDGTRLSIL.

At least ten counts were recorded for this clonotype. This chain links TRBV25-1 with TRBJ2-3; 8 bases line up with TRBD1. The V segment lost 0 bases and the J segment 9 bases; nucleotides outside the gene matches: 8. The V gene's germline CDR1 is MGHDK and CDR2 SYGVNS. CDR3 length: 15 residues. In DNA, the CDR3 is TGTGCCAGCAGTGAATATAGCCCGGACAGGGAGACGCAGTATTTT. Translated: CASSEYSPDRETQYF.

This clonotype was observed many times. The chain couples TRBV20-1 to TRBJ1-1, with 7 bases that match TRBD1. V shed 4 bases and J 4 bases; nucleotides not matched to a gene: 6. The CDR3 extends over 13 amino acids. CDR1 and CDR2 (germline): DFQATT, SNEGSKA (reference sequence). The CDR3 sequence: CSATTSGGTEAFF. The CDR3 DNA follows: TGCAGTGCTACCACGTCAGGGGGCACTGAAGCTTTCTTT.

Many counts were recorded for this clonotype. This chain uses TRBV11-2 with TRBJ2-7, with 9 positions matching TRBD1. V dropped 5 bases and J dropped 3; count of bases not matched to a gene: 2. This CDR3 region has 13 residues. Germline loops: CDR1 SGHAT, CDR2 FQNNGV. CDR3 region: CASSGTGIYEQYF. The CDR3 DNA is TGTGCCAGCAGCGGGACAGGGATCTACGAGCAGTACTTC.

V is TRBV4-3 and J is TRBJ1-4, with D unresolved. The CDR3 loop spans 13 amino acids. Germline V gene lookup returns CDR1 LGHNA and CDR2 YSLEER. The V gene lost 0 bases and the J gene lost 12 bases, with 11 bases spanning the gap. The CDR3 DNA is TGCGCCAGCAGCCAAGATTCCCGGAGGGAACTGTTTTTT. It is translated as CASSQDSRRELFF.

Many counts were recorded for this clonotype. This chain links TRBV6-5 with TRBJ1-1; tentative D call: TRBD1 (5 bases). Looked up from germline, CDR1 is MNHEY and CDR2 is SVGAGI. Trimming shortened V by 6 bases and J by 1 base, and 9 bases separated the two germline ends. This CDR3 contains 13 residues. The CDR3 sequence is CASRRDGNTEAFF. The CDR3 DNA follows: TGTGCCAGCAGGCGGGACGGGAACACTGAAGCTTTCTTT.

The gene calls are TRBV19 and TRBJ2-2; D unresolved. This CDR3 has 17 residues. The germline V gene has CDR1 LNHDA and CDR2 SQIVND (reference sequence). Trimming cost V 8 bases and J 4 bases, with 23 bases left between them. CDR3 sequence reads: CASHHRAAQTFTGELFF. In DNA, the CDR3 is TGTGCCAGTCACCATCGGGCAGCCCAAACTTTCACCGGGGAGCTGTTTTTT.

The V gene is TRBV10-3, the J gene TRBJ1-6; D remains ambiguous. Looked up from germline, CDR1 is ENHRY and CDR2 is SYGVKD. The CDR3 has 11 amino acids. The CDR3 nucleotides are TGTGTCACATCGACTAGTAGGCTTCTCCACTTT. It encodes CVTSTSRLLHF.

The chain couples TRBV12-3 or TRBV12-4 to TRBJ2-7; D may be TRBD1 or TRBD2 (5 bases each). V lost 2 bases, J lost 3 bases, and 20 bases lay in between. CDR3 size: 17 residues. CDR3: CASSLMFGGQGYYEQYF. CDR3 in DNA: TGTGCCAGCAGTTTAATGTTCGGAGGCCAGGGATACTACGAGCAGTACTTC.

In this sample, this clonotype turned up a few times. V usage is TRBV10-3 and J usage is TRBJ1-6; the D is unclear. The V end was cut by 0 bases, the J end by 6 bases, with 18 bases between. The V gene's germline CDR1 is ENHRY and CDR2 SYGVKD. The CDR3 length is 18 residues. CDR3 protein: CAISESRQSSASNSPLHF. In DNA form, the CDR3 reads TGTGCCATCAGTGAGTCGAGGCAGAGCAGCGCCTCTAATTCACCCCTCCACTTT.

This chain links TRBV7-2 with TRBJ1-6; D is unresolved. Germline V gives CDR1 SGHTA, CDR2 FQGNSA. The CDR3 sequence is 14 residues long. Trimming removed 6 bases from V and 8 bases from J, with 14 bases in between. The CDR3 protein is CASRQPGRDSPLHF. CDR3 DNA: TGTGCCAGCAGACAACCCGGACGCGATTCACCCCTCCACTTT.

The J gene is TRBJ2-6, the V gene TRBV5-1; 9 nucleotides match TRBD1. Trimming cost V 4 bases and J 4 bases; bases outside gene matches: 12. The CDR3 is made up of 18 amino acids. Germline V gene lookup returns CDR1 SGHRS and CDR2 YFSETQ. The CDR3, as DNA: TGCGCCAGCAGCGCGCCGGGACAGGGAAGTTTCGGGGCCAACGTCCTGACTTTC. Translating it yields CASSAPGQGSFGANVLTF.

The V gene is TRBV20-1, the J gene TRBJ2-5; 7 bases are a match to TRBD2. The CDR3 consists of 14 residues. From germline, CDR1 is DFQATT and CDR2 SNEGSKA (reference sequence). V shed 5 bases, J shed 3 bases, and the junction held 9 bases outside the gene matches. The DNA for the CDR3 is TGCAGTGCTTGGGGGGGAGTAAAAGAAGAGACCCAGTACTTC. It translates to CSAWGGVKEETQYF.

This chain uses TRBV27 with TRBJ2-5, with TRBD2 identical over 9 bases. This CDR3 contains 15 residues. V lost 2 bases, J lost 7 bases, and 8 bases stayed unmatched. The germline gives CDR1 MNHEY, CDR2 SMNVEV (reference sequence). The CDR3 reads CASSLIAGDLTTQYF. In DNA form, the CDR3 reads TGTGCCAGCAGTTTAATAGCGGGGGACCTAACGACCCAGTACTTC.

CDR3 nucleotide sequence: TGTGCCAGTAGCCGGCCCCGACTAGCGGGGGGGCTGAACACCGGGGAGCTGTTTTTT. Translating gives CASSRPRLAGGLNTGELFF. The chain joins TRBV19 to TRBJ2-2; 14 bases agree with TRBD2. Germline V gene lookup returns CDR1 LNHDA and CDR2 SQIVND (reference sequence). With V trimmed by 6 bases and J by 1 base, 10 bases remained unmatched. The CDR3 covers 19 residues. The variable domain in full, completed from reference TRBV19 and TRBJ2-2, reads DGGITQSPKYLFRKEGQNVTLSCEQNLNHDAMYWYRQDPGQGLRLIYYSQIVNDFQKGDIAEGYSVSREKKESFPLTVTSAQKNPTAFYLCASSRPRLAGGLNTGELFFGEGSRLTVL.

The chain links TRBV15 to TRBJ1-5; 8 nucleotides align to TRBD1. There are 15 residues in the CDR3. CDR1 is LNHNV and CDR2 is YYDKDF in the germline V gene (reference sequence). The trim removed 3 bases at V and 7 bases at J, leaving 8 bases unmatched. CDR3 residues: CATSSVDREGQPQHF. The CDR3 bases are TGTGCCACCAGCAGCGTGGACAGGGAGGGGCAGCCCCAGCATTTT.